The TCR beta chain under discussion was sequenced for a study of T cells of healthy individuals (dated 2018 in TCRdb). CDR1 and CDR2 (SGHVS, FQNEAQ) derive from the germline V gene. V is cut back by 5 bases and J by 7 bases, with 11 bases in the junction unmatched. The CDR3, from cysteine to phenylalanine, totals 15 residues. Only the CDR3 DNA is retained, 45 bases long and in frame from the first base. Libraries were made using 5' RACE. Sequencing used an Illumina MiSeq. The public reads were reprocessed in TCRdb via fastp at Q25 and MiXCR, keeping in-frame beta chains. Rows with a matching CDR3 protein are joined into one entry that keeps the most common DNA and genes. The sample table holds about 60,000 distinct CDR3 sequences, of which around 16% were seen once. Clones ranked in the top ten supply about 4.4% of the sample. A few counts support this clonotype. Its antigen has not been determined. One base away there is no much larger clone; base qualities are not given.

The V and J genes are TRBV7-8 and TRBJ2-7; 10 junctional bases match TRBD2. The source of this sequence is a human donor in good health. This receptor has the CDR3 CASSPERLTSGEQYF. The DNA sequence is TGTGCCAGCAGCCCCGAGCGTCTGACTAGCGGGGAGCAGTACTTC.